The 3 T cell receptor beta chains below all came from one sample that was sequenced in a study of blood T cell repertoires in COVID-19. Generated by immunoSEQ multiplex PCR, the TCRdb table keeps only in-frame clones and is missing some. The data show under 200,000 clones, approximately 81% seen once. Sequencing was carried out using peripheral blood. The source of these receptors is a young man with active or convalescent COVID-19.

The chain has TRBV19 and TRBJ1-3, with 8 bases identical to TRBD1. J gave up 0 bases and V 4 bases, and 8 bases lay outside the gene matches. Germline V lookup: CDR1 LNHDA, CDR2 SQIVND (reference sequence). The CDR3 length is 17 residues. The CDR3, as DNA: TGTGCCAGTAGTAATCGCCGGGACAGGCTCTCTGGAAACACCATATATTTT. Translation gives CASSNRRDRLSGNTIYF. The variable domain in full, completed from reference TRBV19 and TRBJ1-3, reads DGGITQSPKYLFRKEGQNVTLSCEQNLNHDAMYWYRQDPGQGLRLIYYSQIVNDFQKGDIAEGYSVSREKKESFPLTVTSAQKNPTAFYLCASSNRRDRLSGNTIYFGEGSWLTVV.

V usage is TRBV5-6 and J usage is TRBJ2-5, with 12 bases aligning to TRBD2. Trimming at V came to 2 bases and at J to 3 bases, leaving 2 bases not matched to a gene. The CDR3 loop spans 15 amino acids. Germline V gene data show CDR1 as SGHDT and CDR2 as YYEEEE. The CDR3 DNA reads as TGTGCCAGCAGCTTTCTAGCGGGAGGGAAAGAGACCCAGTACTTC. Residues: CASSFLAGGKETQYF. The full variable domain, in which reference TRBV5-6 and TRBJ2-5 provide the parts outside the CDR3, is DAGVTQSPTHLIKTRGQQVTLRCSPKSGHDTVSWYQQALGQGPQFIFQYYEEEERQRGNFPDRFSGHQFPNYSSELNVNALLLGDSALYLCASSFLAGGKETQYFGPGTRLLVL.

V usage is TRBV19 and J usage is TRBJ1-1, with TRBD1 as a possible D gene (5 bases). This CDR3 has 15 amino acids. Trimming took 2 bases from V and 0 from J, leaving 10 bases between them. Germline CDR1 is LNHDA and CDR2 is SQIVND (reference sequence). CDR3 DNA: TGTGCCAGTAGTATATTCCGGGGGGTGAACACTGAAGCTTTCTTT. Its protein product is CASSIFRGVNTEAFF.